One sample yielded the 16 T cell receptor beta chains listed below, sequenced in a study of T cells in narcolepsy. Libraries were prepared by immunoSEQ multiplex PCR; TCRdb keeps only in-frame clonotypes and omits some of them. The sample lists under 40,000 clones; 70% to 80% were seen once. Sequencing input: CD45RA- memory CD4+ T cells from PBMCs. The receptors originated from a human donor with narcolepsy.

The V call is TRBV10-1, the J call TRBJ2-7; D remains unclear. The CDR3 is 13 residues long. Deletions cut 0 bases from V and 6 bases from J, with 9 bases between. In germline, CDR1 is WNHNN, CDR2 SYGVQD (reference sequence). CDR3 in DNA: TGCGCCAGCAGTGAGTCGACGGTAAGCGAGCAGTACTTC. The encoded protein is CASSESTVSEQYF.

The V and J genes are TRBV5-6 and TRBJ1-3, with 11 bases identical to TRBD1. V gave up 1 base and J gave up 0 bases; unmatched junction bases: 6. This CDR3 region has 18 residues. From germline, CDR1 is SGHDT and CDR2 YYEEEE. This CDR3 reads CASSLRGQGAISGNTIYF. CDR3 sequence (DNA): TGTGCCAGCAGCTTGAGAGGACAGGGGGCCATCTCTGGAAACACCATATATTTT. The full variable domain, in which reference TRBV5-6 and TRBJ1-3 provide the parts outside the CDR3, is DAGVTQSPTHLIKTRGQQVTLRCSPKSGHDTVSWYQQALGQGPQFIFQYYEEEERQRGNFPDRFSGHQFPNYSSELNVNALLLGDSALYLCASSLRGQGAISGNTIYFGEGSWLTVV.

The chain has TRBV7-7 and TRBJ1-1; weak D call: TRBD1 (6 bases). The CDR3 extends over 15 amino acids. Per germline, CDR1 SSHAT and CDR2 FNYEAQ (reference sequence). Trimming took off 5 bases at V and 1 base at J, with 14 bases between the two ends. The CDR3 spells CASSPLAGENTEAFF. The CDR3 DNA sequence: TGTGCCAGCAGCCCACTGGCAGGGGAGAACACTGAAGCTTTCTTT.

For the CDR3, the DNA is TGTGCCAGCAGCTTAGTCCCCCAGGGACTTGGCAATCAGCCCCAGCATTTT. It codes for CASSLVPQGLGNQPQHF. The V and J genes are TRBV7-2 and TRBJ1-5, with D possibly being TRBD1 (5 bases). CDR1 SGHTA and CDR2 FQGNSA come from the germline V gene. Trimming removed 1 base at V and 2 bases at J, with 15 bases between. There are 17 residues in the CDR3.

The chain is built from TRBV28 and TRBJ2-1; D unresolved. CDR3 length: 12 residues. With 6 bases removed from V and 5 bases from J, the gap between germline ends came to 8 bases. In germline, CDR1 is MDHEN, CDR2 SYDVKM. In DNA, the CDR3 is TGTGCCAGCAGGGGCGACCACAATGAGCAGTTCTTC. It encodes CASRGDHNEQFF.

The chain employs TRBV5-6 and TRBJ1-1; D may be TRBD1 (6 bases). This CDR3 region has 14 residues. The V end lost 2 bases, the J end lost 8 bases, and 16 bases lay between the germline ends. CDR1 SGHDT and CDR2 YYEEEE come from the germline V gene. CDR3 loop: CASSLLSGDKEAFF. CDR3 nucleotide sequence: TGTGCCAGCAGCTTACTTTCGGGGGACAAGGAAGCTTTCTTT.

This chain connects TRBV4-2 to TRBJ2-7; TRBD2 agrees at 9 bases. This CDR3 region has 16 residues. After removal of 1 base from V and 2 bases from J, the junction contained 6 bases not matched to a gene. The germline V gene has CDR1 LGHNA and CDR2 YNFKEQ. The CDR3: CASSQGVAGAPYEQYF. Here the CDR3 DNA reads TGTGCCAGCAGCCAAGGGGTAGCGGGAGCCCCCTACGAGCAGTACTTC.

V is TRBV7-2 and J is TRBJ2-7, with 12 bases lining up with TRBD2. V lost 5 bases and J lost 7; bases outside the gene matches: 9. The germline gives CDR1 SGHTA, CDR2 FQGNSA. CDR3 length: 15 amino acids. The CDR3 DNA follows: TGTGCCAGCAGCGCCCTAGCGGGAGGGCCTCGTGAGCAGTACTTC. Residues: CASSALAGGPREQYF.

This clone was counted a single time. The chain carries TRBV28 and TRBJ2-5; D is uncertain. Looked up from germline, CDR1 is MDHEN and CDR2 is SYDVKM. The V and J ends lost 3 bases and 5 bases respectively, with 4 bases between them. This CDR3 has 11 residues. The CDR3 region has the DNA TGTGCCAGCAGTTTGGGGGAGACCCAGTACTTC. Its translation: CASSLGETQYF.

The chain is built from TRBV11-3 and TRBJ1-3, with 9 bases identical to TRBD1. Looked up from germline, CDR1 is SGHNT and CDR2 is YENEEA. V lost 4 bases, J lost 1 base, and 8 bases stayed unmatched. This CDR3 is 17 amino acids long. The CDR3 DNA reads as TGTGCCAGCAGCTCCGGGACAGGGAAAGGTTCTGGAAACACCATATATTTT. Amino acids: CASSSGTGKGSGNTIYF.

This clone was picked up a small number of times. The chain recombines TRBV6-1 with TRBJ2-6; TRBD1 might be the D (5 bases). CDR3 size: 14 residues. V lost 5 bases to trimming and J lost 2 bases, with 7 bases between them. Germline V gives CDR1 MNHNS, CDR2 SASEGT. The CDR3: CASSSGPGANVLTF. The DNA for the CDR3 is TGTGCCAGCAGTTCAGGGCCTGGGGCCAACGTCCTGACTTTC.

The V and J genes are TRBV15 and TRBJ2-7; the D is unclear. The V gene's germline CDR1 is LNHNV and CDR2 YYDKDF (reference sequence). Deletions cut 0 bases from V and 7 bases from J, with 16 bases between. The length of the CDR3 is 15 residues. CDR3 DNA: TGTGCCACCAGCAGAGATCTAAAGGGTGTGAGGGAGCAGTACTTC. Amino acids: CATSRDLKGVREQYF.

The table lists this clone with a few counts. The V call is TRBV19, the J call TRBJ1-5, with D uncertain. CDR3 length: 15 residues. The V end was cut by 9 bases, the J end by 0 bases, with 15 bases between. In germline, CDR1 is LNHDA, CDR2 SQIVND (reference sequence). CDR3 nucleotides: TGTGCCAGCAAAAGAGGAATTTATAGCAATCAGCCCCAGCATTTT. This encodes CASKRGIYSNQPQHF. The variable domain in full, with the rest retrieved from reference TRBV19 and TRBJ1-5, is DGGITQSPKYLFRKEGQNVTLSCEQNLNHDAMYWYRQDPGQGLRLIYYSQIVNDFQKGDIAEGYSVSREKKESFPLTVTSAQKNPTAFYLCASKRGIYSNQPQHFGDGTRLSIL.

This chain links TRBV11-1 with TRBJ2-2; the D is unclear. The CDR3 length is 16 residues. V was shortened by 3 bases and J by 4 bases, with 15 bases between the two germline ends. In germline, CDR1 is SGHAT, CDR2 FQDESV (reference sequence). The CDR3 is CASSFSSGLSTGELFF. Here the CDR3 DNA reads TGTGCCAGCAGCTTTTCTTCGGGCCTGTCCACCGGGGAGCTGTTTTTT.

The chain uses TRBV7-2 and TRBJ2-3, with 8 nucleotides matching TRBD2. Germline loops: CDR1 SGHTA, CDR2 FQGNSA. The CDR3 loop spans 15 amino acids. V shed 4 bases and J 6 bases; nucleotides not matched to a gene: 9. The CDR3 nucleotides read TGTGCCAGCAGCTCCTTAGGACTAGCAGCGGATACGCAGTATTTT. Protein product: CASSSLGLAADTQYF. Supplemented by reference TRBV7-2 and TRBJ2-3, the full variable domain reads GAGVSQSPSNKVTEKGKDVELRCDPISGHTALYWYRQSLGQGLEFLIYFQGNSAPDKSGLPSDRFSAERTGGSVSTLTIQRTQQEDSAVYLCASSSLGLAADTQYFGPGTRLTVL.

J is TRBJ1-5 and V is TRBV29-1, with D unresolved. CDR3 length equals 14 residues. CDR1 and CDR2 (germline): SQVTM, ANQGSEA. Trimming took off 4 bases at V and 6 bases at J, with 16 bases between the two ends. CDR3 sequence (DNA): TGCAGCGTTGTGGGAACAGACCCCCGTCAGCCCCAGCATTTT. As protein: CSVVGTDPRQPQHF.